The rows below give T cell receptor beta chains drawn from one sample of a study of radiotherapy plus CTLA-4 blockade in lung cancer. Sequencing used immunoSEQ multiplex PCR; TCRdb keeps in-frame clones, though not all of them. The sample yields some 78,000 clones, about 86% seen once. The sequencing used peripheral blood, collected from a patient treated with radiotherapy plus ipilimumab. These receptors all come from a human donor with non-small cell lung cancer who had a partial response to radiotherapy plus ipilimumab. Both conserved end residues are part of each CDR3. The order of the fields is clone size, V gene, D gene, J gene, CDR3 protein, CDR3 DNA. The D gene is left open where the match is weak. Expanded clones are given a class, and other clones once, few, many or no size at all.

size: -
V: TRBV19
D: -
J: TRBJ1-5
CDR3: CASSMWRVERNQPQHF
DNA: TGTGCCAGTAGTATGTGGAGGGTGGAACGCAATCAGCCCCAGCATTTT

size: -
V: TRBV5-1
D: -
J: TRBJ1-5
CDR3: CASSWGDSNQPQHF
DNA: TGCGCCAGCAGCTGGGGGGACAGCAATCAGCCCCAGCATTTT

size: once
V: TRBV5-6
D: TRBD2
J: TRBJ2-3
CDR3: CASSLGGRADTQYF
DNA: TGTGCCAGCAGCTTAGGCGGGAGGGCAGATACGCAGTATTTT

size: once
V: TRBV7-9
D: -
J: TRBJ2-3
CDR3: CASRETPWGTDTQYF
DNA: TGTGCCAGCAGGGAGACTCCCTGGGGCACAGATACGCAGTATTTT

size: -
V: TRBV2
D: TRBD1
J: TRBJ1-1
CDR3: CASSMHGTGAVMNTEAFF
DNA: TGTGCCAGCAGTATGCACGGGACAGGGGCCGTCATGAACACTGAAGCTTTCTTT

size: -
V: TRBV2
D: TRBD2
J: TRBJ2-7
CDR3: CASWGRSGRTGYEQYF
DNA: TGTGCCAGCTGGGGGCGTAGCGGGAGAACAGGGTACGAGCAGTACTTC

size: -
V: TRBV19
D: -
J: TRBJ2-5
CDR3: CASSSMGRGGKETQYF
DNA: TGTGCCAGTAGTTCCATGGGGAGAGGGGGTAAAGAGACCCAGTACTTC

size: -
V: TRBV27
D: TRBD1
J: TRBJ2-5
CDR3: CASSLGGRDRGIGETQYF
DNA: TGTGCCAGCAGTTTGGGGGGTCGGGACAGGGGTATTGGTGAGACCCAGTACTTC

size: once
V: TRBV28
D: TRBD1
J: TRBJ2-1
CDR3: CASSFARDRKFF
DNA: TGTGCCAGCAGTTTCGCCCGGGACAGAAAGTTCTTC

size: once
V: TRBV5-4
D: -
J: TRBJ1-1
CDR3: CASSFDVQVEAFF
DNA: TGTGCCAGCAGCTTCGACGTCCAGGTTGAAGCTTTCTTT

size: -
V: TRBV6-5
D: -
J: TRBJ2-3
CDR3: CASRKGGSTDTQYF
DNA: TGTGCCAGCCGTAAGGGGGGGAGCACAGATACGCAGTATTTT

size: -
V: TRBV7-9
D: TRBD2
J: TRBJ2-1
CDR3: CASSLATSGPGYNEQFF
DNA: TGTGCCAGCAGCTTAGCGACTAGCGGACCCGGCTACAATGAGCAGTTCTTC

size: -
V: TRBV2
D: -
J: TRBJ1-5
CDR3: CASNQGLNQPQHF
DNA: TGTGCCAGCAATCAGGGTCTCAATCAGCCCCAGCATTTT

size: -
V: TRBV7-2
D: -
J: TRBJ2-3
CDR3: CASSLVAASTDTQYF
DNA: TGTGCCAGCAGCTTAGTAGCGGCTAGCACAGATACGCAGTATTTT

size: once
V: TRBV27
D: TRBD1
J: TRBJ1-1
CDR3: CASSITTGGTEAFF
DNA: TGTGCCAGCAGTATAACAACAGGGGGCACTGAAGCTTTCTTT

size: -
V: TRBV7-8
D: TRBD1
J: TRBJ1-5
CDR3: CASSLTGTGGLPQHF
DNA: TGTGCCAGCAGCCTGACCGGGACAGGGGGGCTGCCCCAGCATTTT

size: -
V: TRBV5-1
D: TRBD1
J: TRBJ1-4
CDR3: CASSLGQGKGGEKLFF
DNA: TGCGCCAGCAGCTTGGGACAGGGGAAGGGTGGTGAAAAACTGTTTTTT

size: -
V: TRBV7-3
D: -
J: TRBJ2-1
CDR3: CASSLSSNNEQFF
DNA: TGTGCCAGCAGCTTAAGTAGCAACAATGAGCAGTTCTTC

size: -
V: TRBV4-3
D: TRBD1
J: TRBJ2-1
CDR3: CASSQSWGTGGGNEQFF
DNA: TGCGCCAGCAGCCAAAGTTGGGGGACAGGGGGAGGTAATGAGCAGTTCTTC

size: -
V: TRBV10-2
D: TRBD1
J: TRBJ1-1
CDR3: CASSEMGQGDDEAFF
DNA: TGCGCCAGCAGTGAGATGGGACAGGGGGATGATGAAGCTTTCTTT

size: -
V: TRBV5-1
D: -
J: TRBJ2-5
CDR3: CASTTDTRQETQYF
DNA: TGCGCCAGCACCACGGACACCCGACAAGAGACCCAGTACTTC

size: -
V: TRBV29-1
D: TRBD2
J: TRBJ2-1
CDR3: CSVRGEVKYNEQFF
DNA: TGCAGCGTCCGGGGGGAGGTTAAGTACAATGAGCAGTTCTTC

size: -
V: TRBV19
D: -
J: TRBJ1-1
CDR3: CASSRSPGTEAFF
DNA: TGTGCCAGTAGTAGATCCCCGGGCACTGAAGCTTTCTTT